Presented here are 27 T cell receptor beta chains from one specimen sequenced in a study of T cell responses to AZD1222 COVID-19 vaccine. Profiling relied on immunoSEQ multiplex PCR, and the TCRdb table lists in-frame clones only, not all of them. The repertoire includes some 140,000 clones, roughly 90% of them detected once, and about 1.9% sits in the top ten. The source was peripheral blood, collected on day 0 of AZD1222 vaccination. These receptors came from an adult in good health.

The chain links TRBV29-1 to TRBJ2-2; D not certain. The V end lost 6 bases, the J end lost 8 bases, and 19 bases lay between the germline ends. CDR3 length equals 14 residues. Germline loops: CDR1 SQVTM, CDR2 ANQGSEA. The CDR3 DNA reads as TGCAGCGTATCGGGCCTTCTGATGGGGGGGGAGCTGTTTTTT. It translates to CSVSGLLMGGELFF.

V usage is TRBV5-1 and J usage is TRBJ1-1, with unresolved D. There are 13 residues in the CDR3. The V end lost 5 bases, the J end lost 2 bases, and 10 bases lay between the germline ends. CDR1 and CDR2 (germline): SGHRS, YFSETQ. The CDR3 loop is CASRSDANTEAFF. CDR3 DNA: TGCGCCAGCAGGTCGGACGCCAACACTGAAGCTTTCTTT.

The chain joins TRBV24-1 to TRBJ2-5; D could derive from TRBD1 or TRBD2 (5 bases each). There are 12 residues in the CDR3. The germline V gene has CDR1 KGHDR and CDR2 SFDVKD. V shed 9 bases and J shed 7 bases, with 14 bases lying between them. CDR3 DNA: TGTGCCACCCCTCCGGGGCTCGGGACCCAGTACTTC. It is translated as CATPPGLGTQYF.

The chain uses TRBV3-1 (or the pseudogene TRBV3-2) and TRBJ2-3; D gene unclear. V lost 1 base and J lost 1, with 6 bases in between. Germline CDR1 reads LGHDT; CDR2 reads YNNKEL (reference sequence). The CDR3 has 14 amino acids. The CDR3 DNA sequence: TGTGCCAGCAGCCAAGGGCTCCGCACAGATACGCAGTATTTT. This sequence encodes CASSQGLRTDTQYF.

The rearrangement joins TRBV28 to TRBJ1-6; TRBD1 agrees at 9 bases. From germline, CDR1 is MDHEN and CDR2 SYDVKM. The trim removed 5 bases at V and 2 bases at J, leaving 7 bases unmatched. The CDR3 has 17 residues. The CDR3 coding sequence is TGTGCCAGCAGTCCTATTCGACAGGGGGCCTATAATTCACCCCTCCACTTT. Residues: CASSPIRQGAYNSPLHF.

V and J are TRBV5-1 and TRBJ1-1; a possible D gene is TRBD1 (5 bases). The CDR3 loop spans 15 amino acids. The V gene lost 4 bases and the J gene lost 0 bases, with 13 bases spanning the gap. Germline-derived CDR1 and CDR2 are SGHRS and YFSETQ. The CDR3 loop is CASSDKGQMNTEAFF. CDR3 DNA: TGCGCCAGCAGCGATAAGGGGCAGATGAACACTGAAGCTTTCTTT.

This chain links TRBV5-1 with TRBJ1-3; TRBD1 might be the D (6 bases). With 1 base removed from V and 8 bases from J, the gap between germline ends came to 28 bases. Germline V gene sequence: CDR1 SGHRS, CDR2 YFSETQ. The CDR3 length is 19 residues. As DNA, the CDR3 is TGCGCCAGCAGCTTGATCCCAATCCCCCTATCCAGGGGAGGGGACACCATATATTTT. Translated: CASSLIPIPLSRGGDTIYF.

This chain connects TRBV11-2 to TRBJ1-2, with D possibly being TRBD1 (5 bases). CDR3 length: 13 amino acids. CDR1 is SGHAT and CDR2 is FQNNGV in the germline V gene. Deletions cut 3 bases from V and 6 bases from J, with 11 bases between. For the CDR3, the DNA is TGTGCCAGCAGCTTTCGGCAGGGAGATGGCTACACCTTC. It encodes CASSFRQGDGYTF.

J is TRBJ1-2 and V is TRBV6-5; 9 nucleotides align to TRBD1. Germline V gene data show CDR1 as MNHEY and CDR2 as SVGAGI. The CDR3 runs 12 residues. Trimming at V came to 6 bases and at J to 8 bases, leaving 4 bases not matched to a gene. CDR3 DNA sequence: TGTGCCAGCAGACCGACAGGGGGGGGCTACACCTTC. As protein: CASRPTGGGYTF.

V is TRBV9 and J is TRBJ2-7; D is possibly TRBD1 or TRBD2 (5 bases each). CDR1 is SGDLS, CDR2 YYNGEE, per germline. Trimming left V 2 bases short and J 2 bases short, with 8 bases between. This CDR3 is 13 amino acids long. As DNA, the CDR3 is TGTGCCAGCAGCGTGGGGACCCCCTACGAGCAGTACTTC. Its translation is CASSVGTPYEQYF. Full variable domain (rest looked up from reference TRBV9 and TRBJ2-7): DSGVTQTPKHLITATGQRVTLRCSPRSGDLSVYWYQQSLDQGLQFLIQYYNGEERAKGNILERFSAQQFPDLHSELNLSSLELGDSALYFCASSVGTPYEQYFGPGTRLTVT.

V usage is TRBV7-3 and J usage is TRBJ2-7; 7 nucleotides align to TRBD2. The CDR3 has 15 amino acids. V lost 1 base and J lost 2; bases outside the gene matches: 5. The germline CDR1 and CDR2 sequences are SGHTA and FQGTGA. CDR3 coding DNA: TGTGCCAGCAGCTTAATGACAGCGGGGACCTACGAGCAGTACTTC. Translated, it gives CASSLMTAGTYEQYF.

CDR3 nucleotide sequence: TGCGCCAGCAGCTCTGACAGGGGGATGGGGAATGAGCAGTTCTTC. Protein product: CASSSDRGMGNEQFF. V and J are TRBV5-1 and TRBJ2-1; 9 bases agree with TRBD1. The CDR3 consists of 15 residues. J was trimmed by 7 bases and V by 3 bases; bases with no gene match: 8. Per the germline V gene, CDR1 is SGHRS and CDR2 is YFSETQ. The entire variable domain, with the rest obtained from reference TRBV5-1 and TRBJ2-1, is as follows: KAGVTQTPRYLIKTRGQQVTLSCSPISGHRSVSWYQQTPGQGLQFLFEYFSETQRNKGNFPGRFSGRQFSNSRSEMNVSTLELGDSALYLCASSSDRGMGNEQFFGPGTRLTVL.

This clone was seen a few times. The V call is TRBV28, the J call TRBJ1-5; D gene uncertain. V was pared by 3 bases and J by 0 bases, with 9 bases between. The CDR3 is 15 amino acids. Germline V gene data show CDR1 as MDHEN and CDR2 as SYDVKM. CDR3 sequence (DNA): TGTGCCAGCAGTTTGCTGGGGAATAGCAATCAGCCCCAGCATTTT. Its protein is CASSLLGNSNQPQHF.

The CDR3 here is CASSRTDTNQPQHF. The CDR3 bases are TGTGCCAGCAGCCGGACAGACACTAATCAGCCCCAGCATTTT. The V call is TRBV5-5, the J call TRBJ1-5, with a possible D match to TRBD1 (6 bases). The CDR3 has 14 residues. CDR1 and CDR2 from the germline V gene are SGHKS and YYEKEE (reference sequence). V gave up 4 bases and J gave up 4 bases, with 12 bases separating them.

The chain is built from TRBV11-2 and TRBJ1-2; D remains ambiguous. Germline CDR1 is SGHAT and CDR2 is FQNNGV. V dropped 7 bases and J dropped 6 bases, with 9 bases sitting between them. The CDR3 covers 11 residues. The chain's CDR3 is CASNFGDGYTF. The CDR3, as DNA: TGTGCCAGCAACTTTGGAGATGGCTACACCTTC.

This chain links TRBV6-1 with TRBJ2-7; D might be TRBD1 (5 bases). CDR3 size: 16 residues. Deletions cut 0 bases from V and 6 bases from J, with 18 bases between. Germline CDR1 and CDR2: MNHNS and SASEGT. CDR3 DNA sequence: TGTGCCAGCAGTGAAGCTCTGGAGACAGCGTTCCTCGAGCAGTACTTC. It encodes CASSEALETAFLEQYF.

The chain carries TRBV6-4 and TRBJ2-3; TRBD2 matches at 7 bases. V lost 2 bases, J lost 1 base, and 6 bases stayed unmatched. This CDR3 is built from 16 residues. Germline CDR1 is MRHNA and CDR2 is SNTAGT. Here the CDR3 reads CASSDGGGSGTDTQYF. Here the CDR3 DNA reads TGTGCCAGCAGTGACGGAGGCGGGAGCGGCACAGATACGCAGTATTTT.

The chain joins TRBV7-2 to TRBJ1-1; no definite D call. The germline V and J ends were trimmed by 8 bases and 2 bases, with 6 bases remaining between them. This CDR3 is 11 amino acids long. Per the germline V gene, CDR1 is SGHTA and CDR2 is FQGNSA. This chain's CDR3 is CASHLNTEAFF. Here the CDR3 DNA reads TGTGCCAGCCACCTTAACACTGAAGCTTTCTTT.

DNA for the CDR3: TGTGCCACCAGTGGTGGAGGGACTGAAAAACTGTTTTTT. Translated: CATSGGGTEKLFF. The V call is TRBV24-1, the J call TRBJ1-4; TRBD1 is a possible D gene (5 bases). V gave up 5 bases and J gave up 7 bases, with 10 bases separating them. The CDR3 runs to 13 residues. From germline, CDR1 is KGHDR and CDR2 SFDVKD.

The CDR3 coding sequence is TGTGCCAGCAGCGATGATACCTTGACAGGGACGGGCTACACCTTC. This codes for CASSDDTLTGTGYTF. The chain carries TRBV7-8 and TRBJ1-2, with 7 bases aligning to TRBD1. J gave up 8 bases and V 5 bases, and 14 bases lay outside the gene matches. The CDR3 has 15 amino acids. From germline, CDR1 is SGHVS and CDR2 FQNEAQ.

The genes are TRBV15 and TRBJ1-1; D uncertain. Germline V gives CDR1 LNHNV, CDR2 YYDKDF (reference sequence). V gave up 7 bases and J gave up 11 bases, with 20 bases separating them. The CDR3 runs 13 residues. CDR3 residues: CATNKPFGSRAFF. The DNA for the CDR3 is TGTGCCACCAATAAGCCTTTTGGGTCCCGGGCTTTCTTT.

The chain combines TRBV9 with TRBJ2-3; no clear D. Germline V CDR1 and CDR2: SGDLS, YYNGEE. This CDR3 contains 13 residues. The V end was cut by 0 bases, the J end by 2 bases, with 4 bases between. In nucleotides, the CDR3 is TGTGCCAGCAGCGTAGGCCCCACAGATACGCAGTATTTT. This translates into CASSVGPTDTQYF.

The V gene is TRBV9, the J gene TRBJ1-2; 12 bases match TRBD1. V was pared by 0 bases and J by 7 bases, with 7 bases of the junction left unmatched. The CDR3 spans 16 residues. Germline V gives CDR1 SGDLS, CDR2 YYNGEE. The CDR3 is CASSVDRDRGQFGYTF. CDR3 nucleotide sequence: TGTGCCAGCAGCGTAGATCGGGACAGGGGGCAATTTGGCTACACCTTC.

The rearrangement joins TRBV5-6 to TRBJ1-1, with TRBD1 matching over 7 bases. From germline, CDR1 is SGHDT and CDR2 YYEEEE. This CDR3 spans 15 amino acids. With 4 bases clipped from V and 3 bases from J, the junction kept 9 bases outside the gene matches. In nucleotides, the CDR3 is TGTGCCAGCAGCGGGACAGTGATAAAGGACACTGAAGCTTTCTTT. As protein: CASSGTVIKDTEAFF.

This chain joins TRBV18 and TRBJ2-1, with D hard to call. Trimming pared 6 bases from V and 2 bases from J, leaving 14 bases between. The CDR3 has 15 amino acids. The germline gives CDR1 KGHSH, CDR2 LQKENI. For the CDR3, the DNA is TGTGCCAGCTCCCCCCCTCAGGACCCCTACAATGAGCAGTTCTTC. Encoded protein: CASSPPQDPYNEQFF.

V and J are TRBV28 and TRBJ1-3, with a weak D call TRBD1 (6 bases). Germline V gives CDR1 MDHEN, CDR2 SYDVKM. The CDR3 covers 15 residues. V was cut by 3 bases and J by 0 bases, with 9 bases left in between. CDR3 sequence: CASSLGQSSGNTIYF. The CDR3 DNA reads TGTGCCAGCAGTTTGGGACAAAGCTCTGGAAACACCATATATTTT.

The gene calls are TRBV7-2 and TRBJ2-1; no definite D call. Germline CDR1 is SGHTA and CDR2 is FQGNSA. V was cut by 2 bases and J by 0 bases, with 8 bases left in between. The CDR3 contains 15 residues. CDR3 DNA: TGTGCCAGCAGCTTAACTCTCTCCTCCTACAATGAGCAGTTCTTC. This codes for CASSLTLSSYNEQFF.